This T cell receptor (beta chain) was documented in a study of beta chain features in type 1 diabetes. In the study overall: Sorted cells, more than 95,000,000 in number, were examined across all samples. General study findings and limits: Among patients, naive, central memory and Treg TCRB repertoires appeared more similar than among healthy donors. Possibly, sequencing cDNA over-represented cells that had high TCR expression levels.

The whole isolated RNA underwent reverse transcription, so sequencing captured expressed TCRB transcripts. Profiled with immunoSEQ multiplex PCR; TCRdb holds only in-frame clones, not every one. The sample consists of around 200,000 clones, roughly an eighth of them appearing once. Sorting with CD45RO/CCR7/CD25/CD127/CD95/CD27 yielded naive, central memory, regulatory and stem-like memory CD4+ cells. This clone was counted a few times. Its specificity is unknown. The CDR3 is made up of 15 amino acids. The junction had 11 bases not matched to a gene; V was cut back by 4 bases and J by 7 bases. Germline V gives CDR1 GTSNPN, CDR2 SVGIG (reference sequence).

What was sequenced was central memory CD4+ T cells from blood. The origin of this receptor is a woman aged 18 to 35 in good health. V is TRBV30 and J is TRBJ2-1; 9 positions match TRBD2. This CDR3 is CAWTRLAGGPNEQFF. CDR3 DNA: TGTGCCTGGACCCGATTGGCGGGAGGGCCTAATGAGCAGTTCTTC.